Below are 11 T cell receptor beta chains sequenced from a single sample in a study of blood T cell repertoires in COVID-19. Sequencing was performed with immunoSEQ multiplex PCR; in TCRdb, only in-frame clones are kept and a portion is missing. The sample yields approximately 280,000 clones, more than 75% seen once. The sequenced material came from peripheral blood. The receptors come from a woman in her 30s who had recovered from COVID-19.

This clone was recorded only once. The chain employs TRBV6-5 and TRBJ1-1; 7 bases match TRBD1. The trim removed 2 bases at V and 2 bases at J, leaving 5 bases unmatched. The CDR3 extends over 15 amino acids. Germline values: CDR1 MNHEY, CDR2 SVGAGI. DNA for the CDR3: TGTGCCAGCAGTTACACGCGACAGGGTAACACTGAAGCTTTCTTT. Its protein is CASSYTRQGNTEAFF.

CDR3 DNA sequence: TGTGCCAGCATTATGGACAGGGACTCCTACGAGCAGTACTTC. This gives the protein CASIMDRDSYEQYF. The chain recombines TRBV6-5 with TRBJ2-7; TRBD1 matches 8 bases. V lost 7 bases, J lost 0 bases, and 5 bases stayed unmatched. Germline V gene lookup returns CDR1 MNHEY and CDR2 SVGAGI. The CDR3 has 14 amino acids.

This clone was counted once. The chain combines TRBV11-2 with TRBJ1-4; no firm D call. The CDR3 spans 16 residues. Trimming shortened V by 0 bases and J by 0 bases, and 8 bases separated the two germline ends. Germline CDR1 SGHAT, CDR2 FQNNGV. The CDR3 here is CASSLDLRPTNEKLFF. The DNA for the CDR3 is TGTGCCAGCAGCTTAGATCTGCGTCCAACTAATGAAAAACTGTTTTTT.

The chain has TRBV19 and TRBJ2-7; 10 nucleotides align to TRBD1. Germline loops: CDR1 LNHDA, CDR2 SQIVND (reference sequence). The ends lost 3 bases at V and 3 bases at J; junction bases unmatched: 8. There are 16 residues in the CDR3. The CDR3 region has the DNA TGTGCCAGTAGTATCGCCTCCGGGACAGGGGACTACGAGCAGTACTTC. This translates into CASSIASGTGDYEQYF.

The CDR3 bases are TGTGCCACCTTGGACAGGGTAAACTATGGCTACACCTTC. Residues: CATLDRVNYGYTF. The rearrangement joins TRBV19 to TRBJ1-2; 8 bases fit TRBD1. V shed 10 bases and J 2 bases; nucleotides not matched to a gene: 6. This CDR3 is 13 amino acids long. Per germline, CDR1 LNHDA and CDR2 SQIVND (reference sequence).

V usage is TRBV6-1 and J usage is TRBJ1-5; unclear D gene. CDR3 length: 18 residues. CDR1 and CDR2 (germline): MNHNS, SASEGT. Trimming pared 4 bases from V and 1 base from J, leaving 20 bases between. The CDR3 sequence: CASSAHPSTPSSNQPQHF. For the CDR3, the DNA is TGTGCCAGCAGTGCACACCCCTCGACACCGTCCAGCAATCAGCCCCAGCATTTT.

The chain couples TRBV11-3 to TRBJ1-1, with D unclear. The ends were cut back, 1 base at V and 2 bases at J, with 8 bases in the middle. This CDR3 is 14 amino acids long. From germline, CDR1 is SGHNT and CDR2 YENEEA. The CDR3 coding sequence is TGTGCCAGCAGCTTAGGAGTGGGCAACACTGAAGCTTTCTTT. Protein: CASSLGVGNTEAFF.

The V and J genes are TRBV5-4 and TRBJ2-1; TRBD2 matches 8 bases. The CDR3 is 20 residues long. Germline values: CDR1 SGHNT, CDR2 YYREEE (reference sequence). J gave up 5 bases and V 3 bases, and 22 bases lay outside the gene matches. DNA of the CDR3: TGTGCCAGCAGCTCCGAGGGCGGGAGGAAAAACGGTGGGGACAACAATGAGCAGTTCTTC. It is translated as CASSSEGGRKNGGDNNEQFF.

The V and J genes are TRBV29-1 and TRBJ2-7, with a possible D match to TRBD1 (6 bases). Trimming pared 3 bases from V and 4 bases from J, leaving 13 bases between. This CDR3 is 13 amino acids long. The germline gives CDR1 SQVTM, CDR2 ANQGSEA. This CDR3 is CSVDTGKGYEQYF. CDR3 DNA sequence: TGCAGCGTTGACACAGGGAAGGGGTACGAGCAGTACTTC.

The chain links TRBV27 to TRBJ1-2; D unresolved. From germline, CDR1 is MNHEY and CDR2 SMNVEV (reference sequence). This CDR3 contains 13 residues. V lost 0 bases and J lost 4, with 6 bases in between. The CDR3: CASSLSGSYGYTF. In DNA, the CDR3 is TGTGCCAGCAGTTTATCAGGGAGCTATGGCTACACCTTC.

The V gene is TRBV7-3, the J gene TRBJ1-1, with D uncertain. V was trimmed by 0 bases and J by 1 base, leaving 3 bases between them. CDR3 length: 13 residues. Germline CDR1 and CDR2: SGHTA and FQGTGA. The CDR3 nucleotides are TGTGCCAGCAGCTTAACAGCGAACACTGAAGCTTTCTTT. Its protein product is CASSLTANTEAFF.